Sequencing of this TCR beta chain was carried out in a study of cytomegalovirus exposure and HLA in healthy donors. Overall study: Sequencing of 150 million to 200 million T cells in an earlier analysis found 100 million or so unique TCR beta sequences.

In the PCR, 60 Vbeta and 13 Jbeta primers were used. Clones were sequenced by immunoSEQ multiplex PCR, and TCRdb holds only the in-frame ones, with some missing. The table includes more than 70,000 clones, more than 60% detected once. Study findings and constraints: In a later analysis, at a false discovery rate of 0.05, fewer than 20,000 TCR beta sequences matched HLA alleles. The listing of 150 to 200 TCR beta chains classed them as cytomegalovirus-associated.

Points on this clone: Its antigen is still unknown.

The source of this sequence is a man in his fifties or sixties in good health and CMV-seropositive. The sequencing input was PBMCs.

CDR3 nucleotide sequence: TGCGCCAGCAGCGACGGGACTACCCTATACGAGCAGTACTTC. It is translated as CASSDGTTLYEQYF. This rearrangement joins TRBV5-1 to TRBJ2-7; 7 bases map to TRBD2. Germline V lookup: CDR1 SGHRS, CDR2 YFSETQ. V shed 4 bases, J shed 4 bases, and the junction held 8 bases outside the gene matches. The CDR3 extends over 14 amino acids. Based on the CDR3 plus reference TRBV5-1 and TRBJ2-7, the full variable domain is KAGVTQTPRYLIKTRGQQVTLSCSPISGHRSVSWYQQTPGQGLQFLFEYFSETQRNKGNFPGRFSGRQFSNSRSEMNVSTLELGDSALYLCASSDGTTLYEQYFGPGTRLTVT.